A selection of T cell receptor beta chains follows, all from one sample in a study of blood T cell repertoires in COVID-19. Sequencing was performed with immunoSEQ multiplex PCR; in TCRdb, only in-frame clones are kept and a portion is missing. The table records roughly 110,000 clones, roughly 84% of them present only once. Sequenced material: peripheral blood. All receptors derive from a man aged 35 to 55 with acute or convalescent COVID-19. Both conserved end residues are part of each CDR3. The order of the fields is clone size, J gene, D gene, V gene, CDR3 protein, CDR3 DNA. A D gene is named only where the DNA matches it firmly. Part of the rows lack a size; the others show once, few, many or a class for expanded clones.

abundance: NA; j_gene: TRBJ2-3; d_gene: NA; v_gene: TRBV24-1; CDR3aa: CATSDRAGAYTDTQYF; CDR3nt: TGTGCCACCAGTGATCGGGCGGGGGCCTACACAGATACGCAGTATTTT
abundance: NA; j_gene: TRBJ1-6; d_gene: NA; v_gene: TRBV21-1; CDR3aa: CASSNYLTGPPPYNSPLHF; CDR3nt: TGTGCCAGCAGCAACTATCTGACAGGGCCCCCCCCCTATAATTCACCCCTCCACTTT
abundance: NA; j_gene: TRBJ2-7; d_gene: TRBD2; v_gene: TRBV10-3; CDR3aa: CAISHSGGVILEQYF; CDR3nt: TGTGCCATCAGTCATAGCGGGGGGGTCATACTCGAGCAGTACTTC
abundance: NA; j_gene: TRBJ1-2; d_gene: TRBD1; v_gene: TRBV6-5; CDR3aa: CAVGTGSNYGYTF; CDR3nt: TGTGCCGTTGGGACAGGGTCCAACTATGGCTACACCTTC
abundance: once; j_gene: TRBJ2-7; d_gene: TRBD1; v_gene: TRBV27; CDR3aa: CASSLDRGRAYEQYF; CDR3nt: TGTGCCAGCAGCCTCGACAGGGGGCGAGCCTACGAGCAGTACTTC
abundance: NA; j_gene: TRBJ2-2; d_gene: NA; v_gene: TRBV13; CDR3aa: CASSLGPDTGELFF; CDR3nt: TGTGCCAGCAGCTTAGGCCCCGACACCGGGGAGCTGTTTTTT
abundance: NA; j_gene: TRBJ2-5; d_gene: NA; v_gene: TRBV7-2; CDR3aa: CASSLGGAQETQYF; CDR3nt: TGTGCCAGCAGCTTAGGGGGAGCCCAAGAGACCCAGTACTTC
abundance: NA; j_gene: TRBJ1-2; d_gene: NA; v_gene: TRBV25-1; CDR3aa: CASSREAVGGYTF; CDR3nt: TGTGCCAGCAGTCGAGAGGCCGTTGGGGGCTACACCTTC
abundance: NA; j_gene: TRBJ2-3; d_gene: TRBD1; v_gene: TRBV2; CDR3aa: CASRGQGDTQYF; CDR3nt: TGTGCCAGCAGGGGACAGGGGGATACGCAGTATTTT
abundance: NA; j_gene: TRBJ2-5; d_gene: TRBD2; v_gene: TRBV9; CDR3aa: CASSGVGGGAGETQYF; CDR3nt: TGTGCCAGCAGCGGAGTAGGCGGGGGGGCCGGAGAGACCCAGTACTTC
abundance: NA; j_gene: TRBJ2-7; d_gene: TRBD2; v_gene: TRBV7-2; CDR3aa: CASSFGGMSSYEQYF; CDR3nt: TGTGCCAGCAGCTTCGGGGGGATGAGCTCCTACGAGCAGTACTTC
abundance: NA; j_gene: TRBJ2-3; d_gene: TRBD1; v_gene: TRBV27; CDR3aa: CASSRPGTGEYEQYF; CDR3nt: TGTGCCAGCAGCCGCCCGGGGACAGGGGAATACGAGCAGTATTTT
abundance: NA; j_gene: TRBJ1-1; d_gene: NA; v_gene: TRBV6-5; CDR3aa: CASSYLGGDTEAFF; CDR3nt: TGTGCCAGCAGTTACCTTGGGGGCGACACTGAAGCTTTCTTT
abundance: few; j_gene: TRBJ2-3; d_gene: NA; v_gene: TRBV30; CDR3aa: CAWRGAGDTQYF; CDR3nt: TGTGCCTGGCGGGGGGCGGGTGATACGCAGTATTTT
abundance: NA; j_gene: TRBJ1-2; d_gene: NA; v_gene: TRBV12-3/TRBV12-4; CDR3aa: CASSLLTDYGYTF; CDR3nt: TGTGCCAGCAGTTTATTAACTGACTATGGCTACACCTTC
abundance: NA; j_gene: TRBJ2-5; d_gene: TRBD2; v_gene: TRBV7-2; CDR3aa: CASSLVWLAGGVQETQYF; CDR3nt: TGTGCCAGCAGCTTAGTCTGGCTAGCGGGGGGGGTGCAAGAGACCCAGTACTTC
abundance: NA; j_gene: TRBJ1-4; d_gene: NA; v_gene: TRBV21-1; CDR3aa: CASFRGQTNEKLFF; CDR3nt: TGTGCCAGCTTCAGGGGGCAAACTAATGAAAAACTGTTTTTT
abundance: few; j_gene: TRBJ1-2; d_gene: NA; v_gene: TRBV9; CDR3aa: CASSVSPQGGNYGYTF; CDR3nt: TGTGCCAGCAGCGTATCCCCACAGGGCGGTAACTATGGCTACACCTTC
abundance: NA; j_gene: TRBJ2-7; d_gene: TRBD1; v_gene: TRBV5-1; CDR3aa: CASRRDRVGEQYF; CDR3nt: TGCGCCAGCAGACGGGACAGGGTGGGCGAGCAGTACTTC
abundance: NA; j_gene: TRBJ2-5; d_gene: TRBD2; v_gene: TRBV6-4; CDR3aa: CASSDGLAGNEETQYF; CDR3nt: TGTGCCAGCAGTGACGGGTTAGCGGGGAATGAAGAGACCCAGTACTTC
abundance: NA; j_gene: TRBJ2-3; d_gene: TRBD2; v_gene: TRBV3-1/TRBV3-2; CDR3aa: CASSQGIGTSGVTDTQYF; CDR3nt: TGTGCCAGCAGCCAGGGAATCGGGACTAGCGGGGTGACAGATACGCAGTATTTT
abundance: NA; j_gene: TRBJ2-7; d_gene: NA; v_gene: TRBV3-1/TRBV3-2; CDR3aa: CASSHGTTTYEQYF; CDR3nt: TGTGCCAGCAGCCATGGGACAACCACCTACGAGCAGTACTTC
abundance: once; j_gene: TRBJ2-7; d_gene: TRBD2; v_gene: TRBV19; CDR3aa: CASRDSGTSGSYEQYF; CDR3nt: TGTGCCAGTAGAGACTCCGGGACTAGCGGGTCCTACGAGCAGTACTTC
abundance: NA; j_gene: TRBJ1-1; d_gene: NA; v_gene: TRBV29-1; CDR3aa: CSVEEGQYTEAFF; CDR3nt: TGCAGCGTTGAAGAGGGGCAGTACACTGAAGCTTTCTTT
abundance: NA; j_gene: TRBJ1-4; d_gene: TRBD1; v_gene: TRBV5-5; CDR3aa: CASSPWDREGEKLFF; CDR3nt: TGTGCCAGCAGCCCGTGGGACAGGGAAGGTGAAAAACTGTTTTTT
abundance: NA; j_gene: TRBJ2-4; d_gene: TRBD2; v_gene: TRBV7-9; CDR3aa: CASSLGRGGGAKNIQYF; CDR3nt: TGTGCCAGCAGCTTAGGTCGGGGGGGCGGTGCCAAAAACATTCAGTACTTC
abundance: NA; j_gene: TRBJ1-1; d_gene: NA; v_gene: TRBV4-1; CDR3aa: CASSPLAHTEAFF; CDR3nt: TGCGCCAGCAGCCCCTTAGCTCACACTGAAGCTTTCTTT
abundance: NA; j_gene: TRBJ1-6; d_gene: NA; v_gene: TRBV2; CDR3aa: CASSDPGNSPLHF; CDR3nt: TGTGCCAGCAGTGACCCCGGTAATTCACCCCTCCACTTT
abundance: NA; j_gene: TRBJ2-6; d_gene: TRBD2; v_gene: TRBV4-1; CDR3aa: CASSLLSHVTSGQSGANVLTF; CDR3nt: TGCGCCAGCAGCCTATTATCACACGTGACTAGCGGGCAGTCTGGGGCCAACGTCCTGACTTTC
abundance: few; j_gene: TRBJ1-1; d_gene: TRBD1; v_gene: TRBV29-1; CDR3aa: CSGGQGINTEAFF; CDR3nt: TGCAGCGGGGGACAGGGGATAAACACTGAAGCTTTCTTT
abundance: NA; j_gene: TRBJ2-1; d_gene: NA; v_gene: TRBV10-2; CDR3aa: CASSEGAGTVNEQFF; CDR3nt: TGCGCCAGCAGTGAAGGCGCGGGAACTGTCAATGAGCAGTTCTTC
abundance: NA; j_gene: TRBJ1-1; d_gene: NA; v_gene: TRBV12-5; CDR3aa: CASGLGQTTTEAFF; CDR3nt: TGTGCTAGTGGTTTGGGACAGACGACCACTGAAGCTTTCTTT
abundance: NA; j_gene: TRBJ2-3; d_gene: NA; v_gene: TRBV24-1; CDR3aa: CATSDAKGGLTDTQYF; CDR3nt: TGTGCCACCAGTGATGCAAAGGGCGGACTCACAGATACGCAGTATTTT
abundance: NA; j_gene: TRBJ2-7; d_gene: NA; v_gene: TRBV2; CDR3aa: CASSPDSYSYEQYF; CDR3nt: TGTGCCAGCAGTCCGGACAGCTACTCCTACGAGCAGTACTTC
abundance: NA; j_gene: TRBJ1-5; d_gene: TRBD1; v_gene: TRBV15; CDR3aa: CATSRTGEESGQPQHF; CDR3nt: TGTGCCACCAGCAGGACAGGGGAAGAGTCGGGTCAGCCCCAGCATTTT
abundance: few; j_gene: TRBJ2-7; d_gene: NA; v_gene: TRBV24-1; CDR3aa: CATGNKTGSYEQYF; CDR3nt: TGTGCCACCGGGAACAAGACAGGTTCCTACGAGCAGTACTTC
abundance: NA; j_gene: TRBJ1-2; d_gene: TRBD1; v_gene: TRBV7-2; CDR3aa: CASSPHPDRRGNGYTF; CDR3nt: TGTGCCAGCAGCCCCCACCCGGACAGGAGGGGGAATGGCTACACCTTC
abundance: NA; j_gene: TRBJ2-3; d_gene: NA; v_gene: TRBV5-5; CDR3aa: CASSLGGVGTDTQYF; CDR3nt: TGTGCCAGCAGCTTGGGGGGGGTCGGCACAGATACGCAGTATTTT
abundance: NA; j_gene: TRBJ2-1; d_gene: NA; v_gene: TRBV6-2/TRBV6-3; CDR3aa: CASSYAGAFSYNEQFF; CDR3nt: TGTGCCAGCAGTTACGCAGGGGCCTTTTCCTACAATGAGCAGTTCTTC